This entry is about one T cell receptor beta chain. Its antigen is currently unknown. V dropped 4 bases and J dropped 4; count of bases not matched to a gene: 6. From germline, CDR1 is MGHRA and CDR2 YSYEKL. The CDR3 is made up of 15 amino acids. Primers used in a second PCR of roughly 6 to 12 cycles were a sample-barcoded 5' primer and a J-beta primer mix. TCRdb reanalysed the 5' RACE reads using MiXCR and keeps one entry per CDR3 protein. The sample consists of 550,000 to 750,000 distinct CDR3 sequences, more than 20% of them appearing once. The sample comes from a study of blood T cells in healthy people across ages. Study background: Template switching caught about one barcoded beta molecule for each two T cells.

The study's findings and limits: There was no known CMV status for donors, so expanded clonotype changes were possibly confounded. Getting older went along with TCR beta diversity per million T cells dropping roughly linearly.

The chain recombines TRBV4-1 with TRBJ1-4; 7 bases align to TRBD1. What was sequenced was blood. The sequence derives from a man between 65 and 85 years old in good health. The DNA of the CDR3 is TGCGCCAGCAGCCTGAAGGACAGGTATAATGAAAAACTGTTTTTT. Its translation is CASSLKDRYNEKLFF.